The 8 T cell receptor beta chains reported below all come from one sample, sequenced in a study of cytomegalovirus exposure and HLA in healthy donors. This PCR relied on a set of 60 Vbeta primers and 13 Jbeta primers. Profiling relied on immunoSEQ multiplex PCR, and the TCRdb table lists in-frame clones only, not all of them. This sample carries approximately 170,000 clones, 70% to 75% of them seen once, and the ten largest clones take roughly 4.5%. Sequenced material: PBMCs. The receptor set was obtained from a man between 18 and 35 years old in good health and CMV-seropositive.

The chain recombines TRBV9 with TRBJ1-1; D unresolved. The CDR3 runs to 13 residues. CDR1 and CDR2 (germline): SGDLS, YYNGEE. V was pared by 7 bases and J by 0 bases, with 10 bases between. The CDR3 DNA reads as TGTGCCAGCTCTCAGTCAGTGAACACTGAAGCTTTCTTT. Translation gives CASSQSVNTEAFF. The variable domain in full, completed from reference TRBV9 and TRBJ1-1, reads DSGVTQTPKHLITATGQRVTLRCSPRSGDLSVYWYQQSLDQGLQFLIQYYNGEERAKGNILERFSAQQFPDLHSELNLSSLELGDSALYFCASSQSVNTEAFFGQGTRLTVV.

The CDR3 DNA reads TGTGCCAGCAGGCTAGGACTAGCGGGGGGGCGGGAGACCCAGTACTTC. As protein: CASRLGLAGGRETQYF. The rearrangement links TRBV2 to TRBJ2-5, with TRBD2 matching over 15 bases. The CDR3 runs to 16 residues. V shed 6 bases, J shed 5 bases, and the junction held 7 bases outside the gene matches. Germline lookup yields CDR1 SNHLY and CDR2 FYNNEI.

The V gene is TRBV19, the J gene TRBJ2-6; 10 bases match TRBD2. With 5 bases clipped from V and 4 bases from J, the junction kept 5 bases outside the gene matches. The germline V gene encodes CDR1 LNHDA and CDR2 SQIVND (reference sequence). The CDR3 is 16 residues long. Here the CDR3 DNA reads TGTGCCAGTAGTTTACTAGCGGGGACAGGGGCCAACGTCCTGACTTTC. This encodes CASSLLAGTGANVLTF.

In this sample, this clone turned up a few times. V gene TRBV2 combines with J gene TRBJ2-2; the D is unclear. Germline V CDR1 and CDR2: SNHLY, FYNNEI. CDR3 length: 15 amino acids. The germline V and J ends were trimmed by 5 bases and 0 bases, with 10 bases remaining between them. This CDR3 reads CASSPEPPNTGELFF. In nucleotides, the CDR3 is TGTGCCAGCAGTCCAGAACCGCCGAACACCGGGGAGCTGTTTTTT.

To note about this clone: An end of the junction differs from the germline gene, which may be a read error. The genes are TRBV4-1 and TRBJ1-1; D call uncertain. Germline CDR1 MGHRA, CDR2 YSYEKL. CDR3 length equals 16 residues. The CDR3 here is CASSQDPGLIPTGAFF. The CDR3 DNA sequence: TGCGCCAGCAGCCAAGACCCCGGACTTATACCCACTGGAGCTTTCTTT.

This clone was counted between two and nine times. V is TRBV7-2 and J is TRBJ1-2; 11 bases map to TRBD1. Unmatched junction bases numbered 4, after V lost 6 bases and J lost 4 bases. CDR1 and CDR2 (germline): SGHTA, FQGNSA. The CDR3 consists of 14 residues. The CDR3 sequence: CASRPDRGPYGYTF. In DNA, the CDR3 is TGTGCCAGCAGGCCGGACAGGGGGCCCTATGGCTACACCTTC. Using reference TRBV7-2 and TRBJ1-2 for the parts outside the CDR3, the full variable domain is GAGVSQSPSNKVTEKGKDVELRCDPISGHTALYWYRQSLGQGLEFLIYFQGNSAPDKSGLPSDRFSAERTGGSVSTLTIQRTQQEDSAVYLCASRPDRGPYGYTFGSGTRLTVV.

The V call is TRBV6-5, the J call TRBJ1-1; D is uncertain. Per the germline V gene, CDR1 is MNHEY and CDR2 is SVGAGI. Trimming removed 0 bases at V and 3 bases at J, with 11 bases between. CDR3 length: 15 residues. CDR3 in amino acids: CASSYSNLGDTEAFF. The CDR3 region has the DNA TGTGCCAGCAGTTACTCGAATCTCGGGGACACTGAAGCTTTCTTT.

This rearrangement joins TRBV27 to TRBJ1-1, with a tentative D call TRBD1 (6 bases). The ends were cut back, 4 bases at V and 2 bases at J, with 14 bases in the middle. CDR1 is MNHEY, CDR2 SMNVEV, per germline (reference sequence). The CDR3 is made up of 15 amino acids. The CDR3 protein is CASSWGRGTNTEAFF. CDR3 bases: TGTGCCAGCAGTTGGGGAAGGGGGACCAACACTGAAGCTTTCTTT.